These T cell receptor beta chains were read from a single sample in a study of human T cells and chemical hapten exposure. TCRdb passed the 5' RACE reads through MiXCR, listing each CDR3 protein once. This table has about 140,000 distinct CDR3 sequences, 4.1% appearing once. The receptors were gathered from a female donor in good health. CDR3s include the opening cysteine and the closing phenylalanine or tryptophan. The D gene is left open where the match is weak. Size is stated for part of the rows, as once, few or many counts, or as a class when the clone is expanded.

d_call	clone_size	v_call	j_call	cdr3_nt	cdr3_aa
NA	many	TRBV29-1	TRBJ2-3	TGCAGCGTTGACCCGAGATCGACGGTTAGCACAGATACGCAGTATTTT	CSVDPRSTVSTDTQYF
TRBD2	many	TRBV7-2	TRBJ2-7	TGTGCCAGCAGCTTGGAGCGGGGGCCGTACGAGCAGTACTTC	CASSLERGPYEQYF
TRBD2	NA	TRBV7-2	TRBJ2-3	TGTGCCAGCAGCTTAAGGTTCTATAGCGGGGGGGGATCGGTCACAGATACGCAGTATTTT	CASSLRFYSGGGSVTDTQYF
TRBD1	NA	TRBV9	TRBJ2-2	TGTGCCAGCAGCGTAGCCCGGACAGGGTCCAACACCGGGGAGCTGTTTTTT	CASSVARTGSNTGELFF
NA	many	TRBV9	TRBJ1-1	TGTGCCAGCAGCTATACGGACACGAACACTGAAGCTTTCTTT	CASSYTDTNTEAFF
TRBD1	NA	TRBV27	TRBJ2-7	TGTGCCAGCAGTTTATCCACAGGGGGGCTCCCCTACGAGCAGTACTTC	CASSLSTGGLPYEQYF
NA	few	TRBV4-1	TRBJ1-1	TGCGCCAGCAGCCAAGATAGGATAGCCACTGAAGCTTTCTTT	CASSQDRIATEAFF
TRBD2	medium-sized	TRBV6-1	TRBJ2-3	TGTGCCAGCAGCGGGACTAGCGGGGACACAGATACGCAGTATTTT	CASSGTSGDTDTQYF
NA	NA	TRBV15	TRBJ1-3	TGTGCCACCAGCAGAGATCGTTTACTTTCTGGAAACACCATATATTTT	CATSRDRLLSGNTIYF
NA	NA	TRBV2	TRBJ2-3	TGTGCCAGTAATACTGGCTTAACATTCACAGATACGCAGTATTTT	CASNTGLTFTDTQYF
TRBD2	many	TRBV4-3	TRBJ2-3	TGCGCCAGCAGCCAGGCCCGGGATGATAGCGGGGGGGCGGATACGCAGTATTTT	CASSQARDDSGGADTQYF
NA	many	TRBV5-1	TRBJ1-1	TGCGCCAGCAGCTTCACGCCGGGACAAATAAACACTGAAGCTTTCTTT	CASSFTPGQINTEAFF
NA	many	TRBV6-2/TRBV6-3	TRBJ2-3	TGTGCCAGCAGTTATAATTGGCTAGACCATCGCACAGATACGCAGTATTTT	CASSYNWLDHRTDTQYF
NA	few	TRBV6-5	TRBJ1-1	TGTGCCAGCAGTCGCTGGGGTGGCACTGAAGCTTTCTTT	CASSRWGGTEAFF
TRBD2	many	TRBV5-6	TRBJ2-7	TGTGCCAGCAGCCTTACTAGCGGGGGCTTCGACGAGCAGTACTTC	CASSLTSGGFDEQYF
NA	many	TRBV2	TRBJ2-1	TGTGCCAGACAAGCAGGGAGGGGGTCCTACAATGAGCAGTTCTTC	CARQAGRGSYNEQFF
NA	NA	TRBV14	TRBJ2-5	TGTGCCAGCAGCCAAGGTTCTGGACTGGTCCAAGAGACCCAGTACTTC	CASSQGSGLVQETQYF
NA	many	TRBV7-2	TRBJ1-2	TGTGCCAGCAGCCCCCGAGAGGGGTTTAATGGCTACACCTTC	CASSPREGFNGYTF
NA	many	TRBV15	TRBJ1-6	TGTGCCACCAGCAGAGTTAGGGGTCTCTCCTATAATTCACCCCTCCACTTT	CATSRVRGLSYNSPLHF
NA	many	TRBV12-3/TRBV12-4	TRBJ2-6	TGTGCCAGTAGCTTGGGAGCATCAACCTCTGGGGCCAACGTCCTGACTTTC	CASSLGASTSGANVLTF
TRBD2	many	TRBV9	TRBJ2-7	TGTGCCAGCAGCGTAACTGCGGGGGGTTACGAGCAGTACTTC	CASSVTAGGYEQYF
TRBD1	many	TRBV7-3	TRBJ1-2	TGTGCCAGCAGCTTAACCGGGGACAGGGCCTCCCCCTACACCTTC	CASSLTGDRASPYTF
TRBD1	many	TRBV5-1	TRBJ2-5	TGCGCCAGCAGCTTGGGACAGGGTAAAGAGACCCAGTACTTC	CASSLGQGKETQYF
NA	many	TRBV29-1	TRBJ1-1	TGCAGCGTCTCATGGACGGGCGACACTGAAGCTTTCTTT	CSVSWTGDTEAFF
NA	many	TRBV20-1	TRBJ1-1	TGCAGTGCTATCAGCCAAATGAACACTGAAGCTTTCTTT	CSAISQMNTEAFF
NA	few	TRBV7-2	TRBJ1-6	TGTGCCAGCACCACTCGGACGTATTTCGATTCACCCCTCCACTTT	CASTTRTYFDSPLHF
NA	NA	TRBV5-1	TRBJ2-7	TGCGCCAGCAGCTGCGGGACAGTCTACGAGCAGTACTTC	CASSCGTVYEQYF
NA	many	TRBV12-3/TRBV12-4	TRBJ1-1	TGTGCCAGCAGTTTAAGACAGGCTGGCGCTGAAGCTTTCTTT	CASSLRQAGAEAFF
NA	many	TRBV19	TRBJ1-5	TGTGCCAGTAGGCTAGGGGGGGCCAATCAGCCCCAGCATTTT	CASRLGGANQPQHF
TRBD1	many	TRBV6-5	TRBJ1-2	TGTGCCAGCAGTAAGGACAGGGGGCGTGGCTATGGCTACACCTTC	CASSKDRGRGYGYTF
TRBD1	few	TRBV4-1	TRBJ1-1	TGCGCCAGCAGCCATAGGGACAGGAACACTGAAGCTTTCTTT	CASSHRDRNTEAFF
TRBD1	many	TRBV27	TRBJ2-6	TGTGCCAGCAGTTTCGGACAGGGGGCAACTGGGGCCAACGTCCTGACTTTC	CASSFGQGATGANVLTF
TRBD2	few	TRBV25-1	TRBJ2-7	TGTGCCAGCAGAGGACTAGCGGGGGGCGACCGGGCCGAGCAGTACTTC	CASRGLAGGDRAEQYF
TRBD2	many	TRBV7-8	TRBJ2-7	TGTGCCAGCAGCTTAGGGCTAGCGGGGGCCAAATACTCCTACGAGCAGTACTTC	CASSLGLAGAKYSYEQYF
TRBD1	many	TRBV20-1	TRBJ1-5	TGCAGTGCTGGGAGACAGGGTCGTTTGAGCAATCAGCCCCAGCATTTT	CSAGRQGRLSNQPQHF
NA	many	TRBV10-3	TRBJ2-4	TGTGCCATCAGCCTGGGGGGCCCAATGGACATTCAGTACTTC	CAISLGGPMDIQYF
NA	many	TRBV10-3	TRBJ1-6	TGTGCCATCAGGGGGACAAGAAGCTCCTATAATTCACCCCTCCACTTT	CAIRGTRSSYNSPLHF
NA	many	TRBV6-6	TRBJ1-6	TGTGCCAGCAGGCCGGGGGGGGGGAGCGGGGATTCACCCCTCCACTTT	CASRPGGGSGDSPLHF
NA	many	TRBV2	TRBJ2-2	TGTGCCAGCAGTGTAGAGGTCACCGGGGAGCTGTTTTTT	CASSVEVTGELFF
TRBD2	many	TRBV7-2	TRBJ2-1	TGTGCCAGCAGCCTGCGGGGGGGCCGGTTGGATGAGCAGTTCTTC	CASSLRGGRLDEQFF
NA	many	TRBV10-3	TRBJ2-7	TGTGCCATCAGTGAGCCGACAGGCTACGAGCAGTACTTC	CAISEPTGYEQYF
NA	many	TRBV5-1	TRBJ2-1	TGCGCCAGCAGCTTGGTCCGGACTGGGGACAATGAGCAGTTCTTC	CASSLVRTGDNEQFF
TRBD1	many	TRBV19	TRBJ2-5	TGTGCCAGTAGCCAGACAGGGGGCTGGCAAGAGACCCAGTACTTC	CASSQTGGWQETQYF
NA	many	TRBV7-2	TRBJ2-5	TGTGCCAGCAGCTTACTAGCGGAGACCCAGTACTTC	CASSLLAETQYF
NA	many	TRBV25-1	TRBJ2-5	TGTGCCACAGCTATTGTGGGATACCAAGAGACCCAGTACTTC	CATAIVGYQETQYF
NA	few	TRBV29-1	TRBJ1-6	TGCAGCGTGGGGACAAGTTACAATTCACCCCTCCACTTT	CSVGTSYNSPLHF
NA	many	TRBV7-9	TRBJ2-7	TGTGCCAGCAGCGTAGACAGAATATACGAGCAGTACTTC	CASSVDRIYEQYF
NA	NA	TRBV6-2/TRBV6-3	TRBJ2-7	TGTGCCAGCAGTTACAGTTCCGGGTTGTACGAGCAGTACTTC	CASSYSSGLYEQYF
NA	many	TRBV6-1	TRBJ1-1	TGTGCCAGCAATTCCCCCGGGGGGTTCTTGGCCACTGAAGCTTTCTTT	CASNSPGGFLATEAFF
TRBD2	many	TRBV7-2	TRBJ2-3	TGTGCCAGCAGCTTAGGACTAGCGGGGGTGGGAGATACGCAGTATTTT	CASSLGLAGVGDTQYF
NA	many	TRBV27	TRBJ1-6	TGTGCCAGCAGTTTAAATAAGTCACCCCTCCACTTT	CASSLNKSPLHF
NA	many	TRBV7-9	TRBJ1-5	TGTGCCAGCAGCTTAGGGACAGCACGGAATCAGCCCCAGCATTTT	CASSLGTARNQPQHF
TRBD1	NA	TRBV12-3/TRBV12-4	TRBJ1-3	TGTGCCAGCAGTTCTACAGGGGGCATCGTCGGAAACACCATATATTTT	CASSSTGGIVGNTIYF
NA	many	TRBV11-1	TRBJ1-1	TGTGCCAGCAGCTTAGCGGAGGGGATCCCTGAAGCTTTCTTT	CASSLAEGIPEAFF
NA	many	TRBV11-2	TRBJ2-3	TGTGCCAGCAGCTTAGACAGGGTATTAGGTACGCAGTATTTT	CASSLDRVLGTQYF
NA	many	TRBV12-3/TRBV12-4	TRBJ1-1	TGTGCCAGCAGTTACCCAGGGTACACTGAAGCTTTCTTT	CASSYPGYTEAFF
NA	many	TRBV18	TRBJ2-1	TGTGCCAGCTCACCACCGAAGGGGAGCTCCTACAATGAGCAGTTCTTC	CASSPPKGSSYNEQFF
TRBD1	many	TRBV5-5	TRBJ2-2	TGTGCCAGCAGCTCTATAGTAAACAGGGGACCTATAAGATGGCCGGACACCGGGGAGCTGTTTTTT	CASSSIVNRGPIRWPDTGELFF
NA	many	TRBV7-3	TRBJ2-1	TGTGCCAGCAGCTTAGGGGGGCCAGGCTCCTACAATGAGCAGTTCTTC	CASSLGGPGSYNEQFF